The next 18 T cell receptor beta chains were all read from a single sample in a study of T cell responses to AZD1222 COVID-19 vaccine. Produced via immunoSEQ multiplex PCR; TCRdb's table is partial and in-frame only. The sample lists some 150,000 clones, 88% occurring once. The source was peripheral blood, collected 28 days after the second AZD1222 dose. These receptors all stem from an adult who received the AZD1222 COVID-19 vaccine.

The chain uses TRBV5-1 and TRBJ2-5; possible D gene TRBD2, 5 bases. The CDR3 runs 11 residues. Germline lookup yields CDR1 SGHRS and CDR2 YFSETQ. With 5 bases removed from V and 4 bases from J, the gap between germline ends came to 6 bases. Here the CDR3 reads CASREAETQYF. Here the CDR3 DNA reads TGCGCCAGCAGGGAGGCAGAGACCCAGTACTTC. The whole variable domain, remainder taken from reference TRBV5-1 and TRBJ2-5, is KAGVTQTPRYLIKTRGQQVTLSCSPISGHRSVSWYQQTPGQGLQFLFEYFSETQRNKGNFPGRFSGRQFSNSRSEMNVSTLELGDSALYLCASREAETQYFGPGTRLLVL.

This clone has a single count. The chain carries TRBV2 and TRBJ2-1; D might be TRBD2 (7 bases). This CDR3 contains 15 residues. V was clipped by 6 bases and J by 9 bases, with 21 bases between them. In germline, CDR1 is SNHLY, CDR2 FYNNEI. The DNA for the CDR3 is TGTGCCAGCAGAGGATCGGGGGGCCCTAGCAGTGAGCAGTTCTTC. Translated, it gives CASRGSGGPSSEQFF.

The J gene is TRBJ2-1, the V gene TRBV19; perhaps TRBD2 as D (6 bases). The germline V gene encodes CDR1 LNHDA and CDR2 SQIVND (reference sequence). Trimming stripped 0 bases from V and 8 bases from J, with 14 bases between. This CDR3 contains 15 residues. DNA for the CDR3: TGTGCCAGTAGTATAGATCCGAGAGGGACTGATGAGCAGTTCTTC. This translates into CASSIDPRGTDEQFF.

J is TRBJ2-1 and V is TRBV9, with 11 bases aligning to TRBD2. Germline V CDR1 and CDR2: SGDLS, YYNGEE. CDR3 length: 17 amino acids. V was pared by 0 bases and J by 7 bases, with 9 bases of the junction left unmatched. This chain's CDR3 is CASSVVSGGASGNEQFF. Written as DNA, the CDR3 is TGTGCCAGCAGCGTAGTTAGCGGGGGGGCCTCAGGGAATGAGCAGTTCTTC.

Points on this clone: Compared with germline, one end of the junction differs, possibly owing to a read error. The rearrangement uses TRBV7-9 and TRBJ1-2; no reliable D call. Germline CDR1 and CDR2: SEHNR and FQNEAQ (reference sequence). The CDR3 covers 11 residues. The CDR3 reads CASSTKDKLIF. The CDR3 DNA reads as TGTGCCAGCAGCACTAAGGATAAGCTTATCTTC.

The chain has TRBV9 and TRBJ2-1; D tentatively fits TRBD1 or TRBD2 (5 bases each). Germline CDR1 reads SGDLS; CDR2 reads YYNGEE. The CDR3 spans 15 residues. Trimming removed 0 bases at V and 8 bases at J, with 15 bases between. DNA of the CDR3: TGTGCCAGCAGCGTAGGCCATGGGGGTGGCGATGAGCAGTTCTTC. Translation gives CASSVGHGGGDEQFF.

This clone was counted only a few times. The V and J genes are TRBV30 and TRBJ1-1; D is ambiguous. Germline V gives CDR1 GTSNPN, CDR2 SVGIG (reference sequence). The CDR3 spans 12 residues. Between the trimmed V and J ends, which lost 0 bases and 4 bases, there was a span of 6 bases. This CDR3 reads CAWSVRLTEAFF. The CDR3 DNA sequence: TGTGCCTGGAGTGTACGACTCACTGAAGCTTTCTTT.

The genes are TRBV27 and TRBJ1-2; tentative D call: TRBD1 (6 bases). The V gene's germline CDR1 is MNHEY and CDR2 SMNVEV (reference sequence). The CDR3 has 16 residues. Trimming took 6 bases from V and 2 from J, leaving 19 bases between them. CDR3 in DNA: TGTGCCAGCAGCGGGACAACCCCCCGCCGGAACTATGGCTACACCTTC. This sequence encodes CASSGTTPRRNYGYTF.

The rearrangement joins TRBV5-1 to TRBJ2-3; D is ambiguous. CDR1 and CDR2 from the germline V gene are SGHRS and YFSETQ. Trimming removed 3 bases from V and 3 bases from J, with 11 bases in between. The CDR3 is made up of 14 amino acids. The CDR3 nucleotides are TGCGCCAGCAGCTCGGGCGAGATTACAGATACGCAGTATTTT. As protein: CASSSGEITDTQYF.

V and J are TRBV19 and TRBJ1-1, with 7 nucleotides matching TRBD1. CDR3 length equals 14 residues. Germline values: CDR1 LNHDA, CDR2 SQIVND (reference sequence). Trimming removed 7 bases from V and 2 bases from J; junction bases left unmatched: 7. CDR3 sequence reads: CASTTGQLNTEAFF. The DNA for the CDR3 is TGTGCCAGTACTACGGGACAGCTAAACACTGAAGCTTTCTTT.

The J gene is TRBJ1-2, the V gene TRBV7-2; no firm D call. The germline CDR1 and CDR2 sequences are SGHTA and FQGNSA. V lost 1 base, J lost 0 bases, and 12 bases lay in between. The CDR3 has 16 residues. The chain's CDR3 is CASSLEVGTSNYGYTF. As DNA, the CDR3 is TGTGCCAGCAGCTTAGAAGTCGGCACCTCTAACTATGGCTACACCTTC. Filled out from reference TRBV7-2 and TRBJ1-2, the complete variable domain reads GAGVSQSPSNKVTEKGKDVELRCDPISGHTALYWYRQSLGQGLEFLIYFQGNSAPDKSGLPSDRFSAERTGGSVSTLTIQRTQQEDSAVYLCASSLEVGTSNYGYTFGSGTRLTVV.

The chain joins TRBV29-1 to TRBJ1-1, with TRBD1 identical over 8 bases. Germline V gene sequence: CDR1 SQVTM, CDR2 ANQGSEA. The CDR3 spans 13 residues. V lost 7 bases, J lost 2 bases, and 6 bases stayed unmatched. This chain's CDR3 is CSARGQANTEAFF. DNA for the CDR3: TGCAGCGCTCGGGGACAGGCTAACACTGAAGCTTTCTTT.

The CDR3 DNA follows: TGTGCCAGCAGCCAAGATCGGTGGGCGGGGAGTGGTTTCTCTTTCTTT. Its protein product is CASSQDRWAGSGFSFF. The genes are TRBV3-1 (or the pseudogene TRBV3-2) and TRBJ1-1; the D is unclear. Germline V gives CDR1 LGHDT, CDR2 YNNKEL (reference sequence). The CDR3 runs 16 residues. The ends were cut back, 0 bases at V and 12 bases at J, with 23 bases in the middle.

This sequence joins TRBV7-9 and TRBJ1-6; D gene uncertain. Trimming removed 1 base from V and 8 bases from J, with 9 bases in between. The CDR3 spans 14 residues. Germline V gives CDR1 SEHNR, CDR2 FQNEAQ (reference sequence). The CDR3 DNA reads TGTGCCAGCAGCTTAGACCGGTTGTATTCACCCCTCCACTTT. Amino acids: CASSLDRLYSPLHF.

The V and J genes are TRBV18 and TRBJ1-2; no clear D gene. Deletions cut 3 bases from V and 5 bases from J, with 16 bases between. This CDR3 spans 15 amino acids. The germline V gene encodes CDR1 KGHSH and CDR2 LQKENI. The DNA of the CDR3 is TGTGCCAGCTCACCTGCTTTGGCGAGCGCGTATGGCTACACCTTC. It encodes CASSPALASAYGYTF.

The rearrangement joins TRBV7-2 to TRBJ1-1; D is unclear. This CDR3 has 14 amino acids. Germline V CDR1 and CDR2: SGHTA, FQGNSA. Deletions cut 5 bases from V and 1 base from J, with 11 bases between. The chain's CDR3 is CASSPTSENTEAFF. The CDR3, as DNA: TGTGCCAGCAGCCCCACAAGTGAGAACACTGAAGCTTTCTTT. Using reference TRBV7-2 and TRBJ1-1 for the parts outside the CDR3, the full variable domain is GAGVSQSPSNKVTEKGKDVELRCDPISGHTALYWYRQSLGQGLEFLIYFQGNSAPDKSGLPSDRFSAERTGGSVSTLTIQRTQQEDSAVYLCASSPTSENTEAFFGQGTRLTVV.

The J gene is TRBJ2-1, the V gene TRBV4-2; 9 bases map to TRBD2. V shed 0 bases, J shed 8 bases, and the junction held 5 bases outside the gene matches. The CDR3 spans 15 residues. The germline V gene has CDR1 LGHNA and CDR2 YNFKEQ. This CDR3 is CASSQEWRGGYEQFF. The CDR3 DNA is TGTGCCAGCAGCCAAGAGTGGCGGGGGGGCTATGAGCAGTTCTTC.

The chain has TRBV30 and TRBJ1-2; 7 nucleotides line up with TRBD1. Germline values: CDR1 GTSNPN, CDR2 SVGIG (reference sequence). V trimming: 5 bases; J trimming: 4 bases; junction bases outside the gene matches: 10. The CDR3 contains 14 residues. The chain's CDR3 is CAWGPGTASYGYTF. The CDR3 DNA reads as TGTGCCTGGGGTCCCGGGACAGCCAGCTATGGCTACACCTTC.